Following are 14 T cell receptor beta chains from one sample sequenced in a study of T cell repertoires in cytomegalovirus infection. Each CDR3 protein is one row after TCRdb ran MiXCR on the reads. This sample has about half a million distinct CDR3 sequences, with about 42% found just once. These receptors have no identified antigens. Sequencing used cultured PBMCs, obtained from culture after CMV antigen stimulation. Source of these receptors: a human donor in good health (CMV status not recorded). Some clones in this sample may be carry-over from other donors' samples.

The J gene is TRBJ2-7, the V gene TRBV28; a weak D match, TRBD1 (6 bases). V dropped 6 bases and J dropped 4 bases, with 19 bases sitting between them. CDR3 length: 15 amino acids. CDR1 and CDR2 (germline): MDHEN, SYDVKM. CDR3 residues: CASSHYYRAYYEQYF. The CDR3 region has the DNA TGTGCCAGCAGCCACTACTACAGGGCCTATTACGAGCAGTACTTC.

This rearrangement joins TRBV7-6 to TRBJ2-2; D is possibly TRBD1 or TRBD2 (5 bases each). From germline, CDR1 is SGHVS and CDR2 FNYEAQ. Between the trimmed V and J ends, which lost 2 bases and 7 bases, there was a span of 17 bases. CDR3 length: 16 residues. CDR3: CASSLSQARGGGELFF. As DNA, the CDR3 is TGTGCCAGCAGCTTATCCCAGGCGAGGGGTGGCGGGGAGCTGTTTTTT.

This chain uses TRBV7-2 with TRBJ2-7, with D perhaps given as TRBD1 or TRBD2 (6 bases each). V lost 1 base to trimming and J lost 3 bases, with 13 bases between them. This CDR3 spans 15 amino acids. CDR1 is SGHTA and CDR2 is FQGNSA in the germline V gene. The CDR3: CASSLVGGTRYEQYF. CDR3 sequence (DNA): TGTGCCAGCAGCTTAGTGGGCGGGACACGCTACGAGCAGTACTTC.

Note on this clonotype: The junction and the germline gene differ at one end; a read error may be behind it. The V call is TRBV24-1, the J call TRBJ2-5; either TRBD1 or TRBD2 may fit D (7 bases each). The length of the CDR3 is 13 residues. Germline V gives CDR1 KGHDR, CDR2 SFDVKD. The chain's CDR3 is CTTRGGLQETQYF. The CDR3, as DNA: TGTACCACCAGGGGGGGACTCCAAGAGACCCAGTACTTC.

The V call is TRBV27, the J call TRBJ2-7, with D maybe TRBD2 (6 bases). The V and J ends lost 5 bases and 4 bases respectively, with 24 bases between them. CDR3 length equals 17 residues. Germline V CDR1 and CDR2: MNHEY, SMNVEV (reference sequence). CDR3 bases: TGTGCCAGCAGTCCCGGGAGAGGGCGTATGGGGATATACGAGCAGTACTTC. It encodes CASSPGRGRMGIYEQYF.

The chain uses TRBV28 and TRBJ2-4; D gene unclear. The V gene's germline CDR1 is MDHEN and CDR2 SYDVKM. V lost 5 bases and J lost 2, with 13 bases in between. CDR3 size: 15 residues. The CDR3 is CASSIPYAPKNIQYF. Here the CDR3 DNA reads TGTGCCAGCAGTATCCCTTACGCGCCCAAAAACATTCAGTACTTC.

This chain links TRBV19 with TRBJ2-1, with TRBD1 matching 10 bases. J gave up 5 bases and V 2 bases, and 6 bases lay outside the gene matches. This CDR3 has 16 amino acids. CDR1 is LNHDA and CDR2 is SQIVND in the germline V gene (reference sequence). The CDR3 DNA reads as TGTGCCAGTAGTATATTCGGGACAGGGGCAGACAATGAGCAGTTCTTC. Translation: CASSIFGTGADNEQFF. Filled out from reference TRBV19 and TRBJ2-1, the complete variable domain reads DGGITQSPKYLFRKEGQNVTLSCEQNLNHDAMYWYRQDPGQGLRLIYYSQIVNDFQKGDIAEGYSVSREKKESFPLTVTSAQKNPTAFYLCASSIFGTGADNEQFFGPGTRLTVL.

The V gene is TRBV20-1, the J gene TRBJ1-1, with D possibly matching TRBD1 (6 bases). The CDR3 loop spans 17 amino acids. Per the germline V gene, CDR1 is DFQATT and CDR2 is SNEGSKA (reference sequence). V was clipped by 3 bases and J by 0 bases, with 20 bases between them. CDR3 protein: CSARAGTSIALNTEAFF. CDR3 bases: TGCAGTGCTAGGGCCGGGACATCGATTGCCTTGAACACTGAAGCTTTCTTT.

This clonotype was seen a handful of times. The chain joins TRBV12-3 or TRBV12-4 to TRBJ1-1; no definite D call. V lost 4 bases and J lost 7, with 13 bases in between. This CDR3 is 13 amino acids long. The CDR3 is CASSSVGSGEAFF. CDR3 sequence (DNA): TGTGCCAGCAGTTCCGTCGGGTCGGGTGAAGCTTTCTTT.

V and J are TRBV20-1 and TRBJ1-1, with D perhaps matching TRBD1 (6 bases). Germline V lookup: CDR1 DFQATT, CDR2 SNEGSKA (reference sequence). V lost 6 bases, J lost 0 bases, and 17 bases lay in between. The CDR3 consists of 15 residues. The CDR3 is CSASNGGLMNTEAFF. DNA for the CDR3: TGCAGTGCAAGCAATGGGGGCCTCATGAACACTGAAGCTTTCTTT.

The chain has TRBV19 and TRBJ2-7; D possibly corresponds to TRBD1 (6 bases). The V gene's germline CDR1 is LNHDA and CDR2 SQIVND (reference sequence). Deletions cut 3 bases from V and 0 bases from J, with 9 bases between. The CDR3 extends over 14 amino acids. CDR3 region: CASSMADSSYEQYF. The DNA of the CDR3 is TGTGCCAGTAGTATGGCGGACAGCTCCTACGAGCAGTACTTC.

This rearrangement joins TRBV11-2 to TRBJ2-1; D gene uncertain. The J call may be in error: the DNA end matches TRBJ2-7 better. This CDR3 contains 16 residues. The germline CDR1 and CDR2 sequences are SGHAT and FQNNGV. CDR3 amino acids: CASSFAGYHSYNEQYF. The CDR3 nucleotides read TGTGCCAGCAGCTTTGCAGGATACCACTCCTACAATGAGCAGTACTTC.

J is TRBJ1-1 and V is TRBV29-1, with D possibly being TRBD1 (6 bases). CDR1 and CDR2 from the germline V gene are SQVTM and ANQGSEA. V was pared by 6 bases and J by 4 bases, with 9 bases between. The CDR3 contains 11 residues. The CDR3 reads CSVRGGTEAFF. The CDR3 bases are TGCAGCGTGAGGGGGGGCACTGAAGCTTTCTTT.

In DNA form, the CDR3 reads TGTGCCAGCAGCTACCGACTAGCACCACCCACAGATACGCAGTATTTT. Residues: CASSYRLAPPTDTQYF. The J gene is TRBJ2-3, the V gene TRBV7-2; 7 bases fit TRBD2. CDR3 length: 16 amino acids. Germline values: CDR1 SGHTA, CDR2 FQGNSA. With V trimmed by 4 bases and J by 2 bases, 9 bases remained unmatched.